This TCR beta chain was retrieved from a study of blood T cells in healthy people across ages. This clonotype was found many times. The target antigen is unknown. Study observations and caveats: A strong correlation was found between TCR beta diversity and the percentage of naive T cells.

It was with a sample-barcoded 5' primer and a J-beta primer mix that a second PCR of about 7 to 12 cycles was run. From the 5' RACE reads, TCRdb called clonotypes with MiXCR, one entry per CDR3 protein. Among around 1,500,000 distinct CDR3 sequences listed, 28% were seen once. The CDR3 consists of 15 residues. V lost 7 bases, J lost 5 bases, and 9 bases stayed unmatched. Germline V gene data show CDR1 as MNHEY and CDR2 as SVGEGT. Donors were systemically healthy Caucasian individuals from Russia aged roughly 6 to 90 years. At least 7 million PBMCs were isolated per sample. Per sample, extraction of total RNA gave at least 5.5 micrograms in every case.

Sequenced sample: blood. The chain joins TRBV6-2 or TRBV6-3 to TRBJ2-7; 12 nucleotides agree with TRBD2. The receptor was isolated from a woman in her 30s in good health. The CDR3 loop is CASNRLAGAVNEQYF. CDR3 coding DNA: TGTGCCAGCAATCGACTAGCGGGAGCAGTGAACGAGCAGTACTTC.